This T cell receptor (beta chain) came from a study of shared clonotypes between healthy human individuals. The junction had 10 bases not matched to a gene; V was cut back by 7 bases and J by 6 bases. In germline, CDR1 is ENHRY, CDR2 SYGVKD. The CDR3 runs to 15 residues. Sequencing used immunoSEQ multiplex PCR; TCRdb keeps in-frame clones, though not all of them. The data hold around 2.1 million clones, with around 95% observed a single time. The TCR sequence derives from a man aged 18 to 29 in good health. The chain has TRBV10-3 and TRBJ1-5, with 9 bases identical to TRBD1. The sample was naive CD4+ T cells sorted from blood. The subset denotes: CD45RA+ positively selected. DNA of the CDR3: TGTGCCATCAAGCCTGCCGGGACAGGGAGTCAGCCCCAGCATTTT. As protein: CAIKPAGTGSQPQHF.